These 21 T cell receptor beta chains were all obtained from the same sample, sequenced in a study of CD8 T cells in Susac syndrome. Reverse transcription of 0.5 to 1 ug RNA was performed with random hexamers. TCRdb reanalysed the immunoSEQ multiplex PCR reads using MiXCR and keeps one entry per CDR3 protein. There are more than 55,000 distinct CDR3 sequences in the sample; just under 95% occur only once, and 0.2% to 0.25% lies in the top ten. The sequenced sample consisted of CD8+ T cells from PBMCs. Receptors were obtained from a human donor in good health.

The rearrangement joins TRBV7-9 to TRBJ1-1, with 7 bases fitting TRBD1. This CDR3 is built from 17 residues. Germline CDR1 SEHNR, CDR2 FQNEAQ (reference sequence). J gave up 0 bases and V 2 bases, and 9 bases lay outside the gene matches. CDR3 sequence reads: CASSLSPLGQLNTEAFF. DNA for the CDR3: TGTGCCAGCAGCTTATCCCCCCTGGGACAGCTGAACACTGAAGCTTTCTTT.

The CDR3 bases are TGTGCCAGCAGCTTATCCGTTGGTCAGCCCCAGCATTTT. It translates to CASSLSVGQPQHF. The rearrangement links TRBV7-2 to TRBJ1-5; D is unresolved. The CDR3 length is 13 residues. Germline V lookup: CDR1 SGHTA, CDR2 FQGNSA. V shed 2 bases and J shed 6 bases, with 8 bases lying between them.

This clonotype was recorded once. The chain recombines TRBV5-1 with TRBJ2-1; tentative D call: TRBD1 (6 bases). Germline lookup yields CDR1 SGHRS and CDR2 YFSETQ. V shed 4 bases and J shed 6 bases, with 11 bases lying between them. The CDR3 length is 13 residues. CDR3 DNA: TGCGCCAGCAGCCCGTACAGGGCCAATGAGCAGTTCTTC. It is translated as CASSPYRANEQFF.

The CDR3 sequence: CASSLGRNTGELFF. The CDR3 DNA reads as TGTGCCAGCAGTTTGGGACGGAACACCGGGGAGCTGTTTTTT. The V call is TRBV7-8, the J call TRBJ2-2; D tentatively fits TRBD1 or TRBD2 (5 bases each). The V end lost 6 bases, the J end lost 1 base, and 9 bases lay between the germline ends. This CDR3 comprises 14 residues. The germline V gene has CDR1 SGHVS and CDR2 FQNEAQ.

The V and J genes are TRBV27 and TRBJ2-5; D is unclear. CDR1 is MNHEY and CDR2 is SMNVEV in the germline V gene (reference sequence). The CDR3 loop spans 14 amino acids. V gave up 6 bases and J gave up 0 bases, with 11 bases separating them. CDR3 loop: CASSRKTDQETQYF. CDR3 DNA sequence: TGTGCCAGCAGCCGTAAGACCGACCAAGAGACCCAGTACTTC.

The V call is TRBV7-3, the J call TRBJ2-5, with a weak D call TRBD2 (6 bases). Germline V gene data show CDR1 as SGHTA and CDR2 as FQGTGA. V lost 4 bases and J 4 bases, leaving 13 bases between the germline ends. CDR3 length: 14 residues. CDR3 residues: CASSYRGRRETQYF. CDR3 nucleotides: TGTGCCAGCAGCTATCGAGGGAGGAGAGAGACCCAGTACTTC.

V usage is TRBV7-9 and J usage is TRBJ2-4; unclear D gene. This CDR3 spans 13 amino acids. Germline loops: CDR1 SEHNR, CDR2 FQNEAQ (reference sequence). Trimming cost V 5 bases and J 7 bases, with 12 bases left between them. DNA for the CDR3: TGTGCCAGCAGCGGTGTGGGATCGAACATTCAGTACTTC. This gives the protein CASSGVGSNIQYF. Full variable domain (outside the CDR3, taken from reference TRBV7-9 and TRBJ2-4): DTGVSQNPRHKITKRGQNVTFRCDPISEHNRLYWYRQTLGQGPEFLTYFQNEAQLEKSRLLSDRFSAERPKGSFSTLEIQRTEQGDSAMYLCASSGVGSNIQYFGAGTRLSVL.

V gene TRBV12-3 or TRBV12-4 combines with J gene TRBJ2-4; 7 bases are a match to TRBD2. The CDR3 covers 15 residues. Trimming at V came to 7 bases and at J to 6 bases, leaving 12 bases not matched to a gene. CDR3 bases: TGTGCCAGCAACCCTGGGGGGGGTACGGGAAACATTCAGTACTTC. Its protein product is CASNPGGGTGNIQYF.

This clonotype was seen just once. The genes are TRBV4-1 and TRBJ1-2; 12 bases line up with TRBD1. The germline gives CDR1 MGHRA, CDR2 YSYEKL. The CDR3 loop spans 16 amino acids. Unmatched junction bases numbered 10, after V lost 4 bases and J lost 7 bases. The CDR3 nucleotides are TGCGCCAGCAGCCCCTCGGATGGGACAGGGGGCGGTGGCTACACCTTC. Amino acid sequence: CASSPSDGTGGGGYTF.

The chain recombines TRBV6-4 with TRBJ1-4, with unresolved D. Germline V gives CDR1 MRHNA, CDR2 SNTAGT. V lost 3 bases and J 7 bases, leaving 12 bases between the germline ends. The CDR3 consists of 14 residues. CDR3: CASSENPSGEKLFF. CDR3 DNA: TGTGCCAGCAGTGAGAACCCCAGTGGTGAAAAACTGTTTTTT.

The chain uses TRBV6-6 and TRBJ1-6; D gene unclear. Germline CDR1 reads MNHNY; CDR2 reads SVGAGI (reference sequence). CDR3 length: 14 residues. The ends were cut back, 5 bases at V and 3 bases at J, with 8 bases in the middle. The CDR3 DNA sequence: TGTGCCAGCAGTAAGGACTACTATAATTCACCCCTCCACTTT. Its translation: CASSKDYYNSPLHF.

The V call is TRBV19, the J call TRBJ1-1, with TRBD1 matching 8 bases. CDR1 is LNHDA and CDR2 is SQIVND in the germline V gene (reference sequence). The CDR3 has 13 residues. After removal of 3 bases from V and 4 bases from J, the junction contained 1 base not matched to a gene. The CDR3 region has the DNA TGTGCCAGTAGTATTACAGGGGGCACTGAAGCTTTCTTT. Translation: CASSITGGTEAFF. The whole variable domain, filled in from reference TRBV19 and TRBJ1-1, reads DGGITQSPKYLFRKEGQNVTLSCEQNLNHDAMYWYRQDPGQGLRLIYYSQIVNDFQKGDIAEGYSVSREKKESFPLTVTSAQKNPTAFYLCASSITGGTEAFFGQGTRLTVV.

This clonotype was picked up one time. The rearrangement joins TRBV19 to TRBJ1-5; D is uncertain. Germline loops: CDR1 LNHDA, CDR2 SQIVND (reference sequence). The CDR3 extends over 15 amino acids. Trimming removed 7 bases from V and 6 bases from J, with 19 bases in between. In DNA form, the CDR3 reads TGTGCCAGTAACGATCCTCGTGGGGTCCCTCAGCCCCAGCATTTT. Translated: CASNDPRGVPQPQHF.

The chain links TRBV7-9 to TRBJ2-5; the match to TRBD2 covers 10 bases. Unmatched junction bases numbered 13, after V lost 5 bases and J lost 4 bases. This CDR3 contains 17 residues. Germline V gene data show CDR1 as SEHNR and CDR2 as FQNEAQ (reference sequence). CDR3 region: CASSPRTSGPSGETQYF. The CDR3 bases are TGTGCCAGCAGCCCCCGGACTAGCGGACCGTCCGGAGAGACCCAGTACTTC. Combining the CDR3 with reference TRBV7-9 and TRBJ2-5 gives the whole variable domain DTGVSQNPRHKITKRGQNVTFRCDPISEHNRLYWYRQTLGQGPEFLTYFQNEAQLEKSRLLSDRFSAERPKGSFSTLEIQRTEQGDSAMYLCASSPRTSGPSGETQYFGPGTRLLVL.

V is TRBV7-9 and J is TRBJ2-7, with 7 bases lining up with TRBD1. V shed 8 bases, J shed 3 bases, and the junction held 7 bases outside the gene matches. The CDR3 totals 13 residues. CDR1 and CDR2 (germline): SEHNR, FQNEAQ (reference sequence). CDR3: CASVRDSNYEQYF. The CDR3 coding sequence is TGTGCCAGCGTTAGGGACAGTAACTACGAGCAGTACTTC. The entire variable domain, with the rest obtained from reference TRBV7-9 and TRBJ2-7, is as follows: DTGVSQNPRHKITKRGQNVTFRCDPISEHNRLYWYRQTLGQGPEFLTYFQNEAQLEKSRLLSDRFSAERPKGSFSTLEIQRTEQGDSAMYLCASVRDSNYEQYFGPGTRLTVT.

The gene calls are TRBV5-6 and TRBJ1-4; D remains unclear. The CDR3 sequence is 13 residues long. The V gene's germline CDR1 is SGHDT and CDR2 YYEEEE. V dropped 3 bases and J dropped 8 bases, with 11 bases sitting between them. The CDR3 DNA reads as TGTGCCAGCAGCTGGGCGGGTCCGGAAAAACTGTTTTTT. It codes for CASSWAGPEKLFF.

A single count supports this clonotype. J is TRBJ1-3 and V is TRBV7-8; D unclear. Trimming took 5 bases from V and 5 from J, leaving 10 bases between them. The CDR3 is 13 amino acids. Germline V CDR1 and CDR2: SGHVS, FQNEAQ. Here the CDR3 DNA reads TGTGCCAGCAGCCCCGAGGATAGAAACACCATATATTTT. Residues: CASSPEDRNTIYF.

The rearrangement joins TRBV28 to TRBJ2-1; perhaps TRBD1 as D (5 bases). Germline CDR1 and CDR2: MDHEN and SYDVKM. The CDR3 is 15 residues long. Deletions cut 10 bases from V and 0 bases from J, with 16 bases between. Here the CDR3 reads CATQKGADSYNEQFF. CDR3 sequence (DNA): TGTGCCACCCAGAAAGGGGCCGACTCCTACAATGAGCAGTTCTTC.

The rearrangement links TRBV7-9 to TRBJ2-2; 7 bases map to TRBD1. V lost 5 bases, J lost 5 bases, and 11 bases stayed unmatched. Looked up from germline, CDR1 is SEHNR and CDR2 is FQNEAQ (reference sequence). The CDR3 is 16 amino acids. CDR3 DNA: TGTGCCAGCAGCCCGATAAACCAGGGGGTGACCGGGGAGCTGTTTTTT. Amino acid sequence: CASSPINQGVTGELFF.

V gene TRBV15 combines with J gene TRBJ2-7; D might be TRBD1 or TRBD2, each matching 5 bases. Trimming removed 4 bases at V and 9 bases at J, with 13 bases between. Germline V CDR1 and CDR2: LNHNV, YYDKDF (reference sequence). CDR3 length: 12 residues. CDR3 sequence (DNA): TGTGCCACCAGCAAAAACCGGGACCCGCAGTACTTC. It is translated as CATSKNRDPQYF.

The CDR3 protein is CASSQGSHLPYEQYF. As DNA, the CDR3 is TGCGCCAGCAGCCAGGGATCTCATCTACCCTACGAGCAGTACTTC. This chain links TRBV4-1 with TRBJ2-7; D ambiguous. This CDR3 region has 15 residues. CDR1 is MGHRA and CDR2 is YSYEKL in the germline V gene. The ends were cut back, 3 bases at V and 2 bases at J, with 14 bases in the middle.